One and the same sample provided the 5 T cell receptor beta chains below, sequenced in a study of blood T cell repertoires in COVID-19. The assay was immunoSEQ multiplex PCR, and TCRdb's table has in-frame clones only and misses some. Among about 200,000 clones listed, roughly 91% were seen once. The sample was PBMCs or T cells enriched from blood (not recorded which). The receptors derive from a woman under 40 with acute COVID-19.

The chain links TRBV5-1 to TRBJ1-3; D not resolved. Germline V gene sequence: CDR1 SGHRS, CDR2 YFSETQ. The V end was cut by 4 bases, the J end by 2 bases, with 19 bases between. CDR3 length: 17 residues. The CDR3 reads CASSPTTGGQAGNTIYF. CDR3 nucleotides: TGCGCCAGCAGCCCGACGACGGGTGGCCAAGCTGGAAACACCATATATTTT. Looking up the rest from reference TRBV5-1 and TRBJ1-3 gives the full variable domain: KAGVTQTPRYLIKTRGQQVTLSCSPISGHRSVSWYQQTPGQGLQFLFEYFSETQRNKGNFPGRFSGRQFSNSRSEMNVSTLELGDSALYLCASSPTTGGQAGNTIYFGEGSWLTVV.

This clone occurred once. The chain links TRBV19 to TRBJ2-7, with D tentatively TRBD1 (5 bases). The V end was cut by 3 bases, the J end by 3 bases, with 9 bases between. This CDR3 has 13 residues. CDR1 and CDR2 from the germline V gene are LNHDA and SQIVND (reference sequence). DNA of the CDR3: TGTGCCAGTAGTATGCAGGGTCACTACGAGCAGTACTTC. Translated, it gives CASSMQGHYEQYF.

The chain combines TRBV20-1 with TRBJ1-2; D remains ambiguous. CDR1 DFQATT and CDR2 SNEGSKA come from the germline V gene (reference sequence). The CDR3 contains 11 residues. V shed 6 bases and J shed 7 bases, with 12 bases lying between them. The CDR3 DNA is TGCAGTGCCCTGCGGGCGGGTGGCTACACCTTC. It yields the protein CSALRAGGYTF.

CDR3 protein: CASSREIYNEQFF. The CDR3 DNA reads TGTGCCAGCAGTCGTGAGATCTACAATGAGCAGTTCTTC. The chain couples TRBV2 to TRBJ2-1; no firm D call. Trimming took off 5 bases at V and 3 bases at J, with 8 bases between the two ends. There are 13 residues in the CDR3. Germline V lookup: CDR1 SNHLY, CDR2 FYNNEI.

In this sample, this clone turned up once. J is TRBJ1-4 and V is TRBV18; 7 bases map to TRBD1. The length of the CDR3 is 15 residues. The trim removed 3 bases at V and 6 bases at J, leaving 7 bases unmatched. CDR1 and CDR2 from the germline V gene are KGHSH and LQKENI. The CDR3 spells CASSPNRGPDEKLFF. The CDR3 DNA is TGTGCCAGCTCACCGAACAGGGGACCTGATGAAAAACTGTTTTTT.